The 3 T cell receptor beta chains given below trace back to one sample, sequenced in a study of graft-versus-host responses after intestinal transplantation. Processing was applied to graft tissue in order to liberate intraepithelial and lamina propria lymphocytes. TCRdb's table, derived via immunoSEQ multiplex PCR, lists solely in-frame clones and lacks some. The sample includes approximately 15,000 clones, approximately 59% seen only once; the top ten take 10% to 15%. The sample consisted of ileum tissue, taken 524 days after transplant. The receptor source for this set is a human patient who received an intestinal transplant, so some T cells may come from the graft donor.

This clone was picked up a small number of times. The rearrangement uses TRBV19 and TRBJ1-3, with a tentative D call TRBD1 (6 bases). The CDR3 runs 15 residues. Trimming took 7 bases from V and 5 from J, leaving 18 bases between them. Germline loops: CDR1 LNHDA, CDR2 SQIVND (reference sequence). The CDR3 nucleotides read TGTGCCAGTACCCTCCAGGGGATCAGGAGAAACACCATATATTTT. Translated, it gives CASTLQGIRRNTIYF.

This sequence joins TRBV7-2 and TRBJ2-7, with D uncertain. The V gene lost 2 bases and the J gene lost 3 bases, with 8 bases spanning the gap. The CDR3 consists of 13 residues. Germline CDR1 is SGHTA and CDR2 is FQGNSA. The CDR3 DNA reads as TGTGCCAGCAGCTTAAATGTCCGCTACGAGCAGTACTTC. This gives the protein CASSLNVRYEQYF.

By its share, this clone is medium-sized. This rearrangement joins TRBV7-2 to TRBJ2-7, with unresolved D. V was cut by 2 bases and J by 6 bases, with 5 bases left in between. The germline V gene has CDR1 SGHTA and CDR2 FQGNSA. The CDR3 sequence is 11 residues long. CDR3 amino acids: CASSLISEQYF. CDR3 sequence (DNA): TGTGCCAGCAGCTTAATCTCCGAGCAGTACTTC.